This T cell receptor beta chain was captured by sequencing in a study of cytomegalovirus exposure and HLA in healthy donors. Study outcomes and limitations: TCR beta chains numbering under 200 were designated cytomegalovirus-associated.

The CDR3 is made up of 13 amino acids. V lost 2 bases, J lost 4 bases, and 8 bases lay in between. Germline V gives CDR1 SGHNT, CDR2 YENEEA. Clones were read by immunoSEQ multiplex PCR, and TCRdb kept only the in-frame ones, dropping some. The sample carries approximately 41,000 clones, approximately 92% recorded once. Notes on this clone: The antigen remains unidentified.

The sequenced material came from PBMCs. The chain carries TRBV11-3 and TRBJ1-1; D gene ambiguous. The sequence came from a man aged 18 to 29 in good health and CMV-seronegative. The CDR3 protein is CASSLSSGTEAFF. The CDR3 DNA is TGTGCCAGCAGCTTATCTTCGGGCACTGAAGCTTTCTTT.